This T cell receptor beta chain was identified during a study of T cells in Graves' hyperthyroidism and ophthalmopathy (dated by TCRdb to between 2018 and 2021). In terms of the full investigation: TCR V-J signatures able to tell the groups apart were searched for in a discovery cohort of about a hundred patients, of whom around 43 had Graves' ophthalmopathy and roughly 57 had stable Graves' hyperthyroidism. Prospective prediction of ophthalmopathy was tested in an independent validation cohort of 18 to 20 hyperthyroidism patients and 15 to 17 patients who later progressed to ophthalmopathy. The 100 discovery patients were randomly split 7:3 into training and test sets. In addition, the study compared T-cell repertoires in thyroid tissue and in blood from six Graves' hyperthyroidism patients. Once sampling was done, hyperthyroidism patients were given methimazole at a starting dose of 30 mg daily, whereas ophthalmopathy patients were given high-dose intravenous methylprednisolone. The paper describes TCR Vbeta CDR3 sequencing of some 130 peripheral blood samples, made up of 40 to 45 ophthalmopathy patients, around 78 hyperthyroidism patients and 17 progressor patients. Results the study describes overall, beyond this receptor: Sample size was not statistically predetermined, and blinding of investigators to group allocation was not performed. Blood samples also contained most of the expanded thyroid clonotypes (frequency above 0.001), which suggests that blood repertoires may reflect thyroid immune responses. In validation, the model predicted progression to ophthalmopathy a median of about 5.9 months before onset, with roughly 70% sensitivity and 72.22% specificity. A model built on a 13 V-J signature distinguished ophthalmopathy from stable hyperthyroidism, reaching 85% to 90% sensitivity and approximately 83% specificity in cross-validation and 80%/75% in testing.

The study excluded patients with uncontrolled infections, other autoimmune diseases, pregnancy or lactation. Diagnoses were established on the basis of clinical symptoms, serum thyroxine and TRAb, thyroid ultrasound, and orbital computed tomography. Trizol reagent was used to extract total RNA, and RNA quality was then checked on an Agilent 2100 Bioanalyzer. A note on this clonotype: Its antigen remains unidentified. Base-call qualities are not available, and no considerably larger clone is one nucleotide away.

Amplification of TCR beta CDR3 regions was carried out from RNA transcripts. A first-round RT-PCR of the TCR CDR3 used the HTBI primer set with the Qiagen OneStep RT-PCR kit. Libraries were constructed in a second round of multiplex PCR, after which size selection and purification were carried out. Libraries were sequenced paired-end with 100 bp reads on an Illumina HiSeq2000. The original pipeline was this. SOAPnuke was used to process the raw data, removing reads that contained adapters or uncalled bases, had a mean Phred below 15, or lacked an exact match to the constant primer or identifier. COPE v1.2.5 was used to merge the high-quality paired reads, and each unique nucleotide sequence was defined as a clonotype. Clonotypes were aligned to IMGT TRBV, TRBD and TRBJ reference segments using MiTCR v1.1. The analysis was restricted to V-J combinations with a frequency above 0.0001, which together covered roughly 99% of the repertoires. A TCS score was defined as the ratio between F50 (clonal expansion) and ExV (chaos), using BLOSUM62-based TCRdist between CDR3 peptides within each V-J. Welch's t-statistics and random forest reduced 514 V-J features to roughly 13, which were used in a naive Bayes classifier (R e1071). The similarity between thyroid and blood repertoires was quantified using the Morisita-Horn index. TCRdb itself trimmed the public reads at Q25 with fastp, ran MiXCR and retained productive beta chains. Each CDR3 protein appears once, grouped with its most common genes and DNA. The V and J calls and clone size come from TCRdb's table, not from the authors' own analysis. This sample comprises 450,000 to 700,000 distinct CDR3 sequences, around 45% of them detected only once. The ten largest account for around a fifth of the sample.

Taken from cysteine to phenylalanine, the CDR3 has 13 residues. Only CDR3 DNA remains: 39 bases, in frame from the first base. V and J lose 7 bases and 5 bases, and a span of 14 bases separates them. CDR1 and CDR2 were assigned from the germline V gene as SGHVS and FQNEAQ. Sequenced: peripheral blood or thyroid tissue (not recorded which). The source of this sequence is an adult woman with Graves' disease, either hyperthyroidism or ophthalmopathy (not recorded which). The chain is encoded by TRBV7-8 joined to TRBJ1-2; the D gene is perhaps TRBD1, on 6 matching bases. The base sequence is TGTGCCAGCACCCGCGGCGGACAGTATGGCTACACCTTC. It is translated as CASTRGGQYGYTF. This CDR3, with the reference TRBV7-8 and TRBJ1-2 proteins standing in past its ends, gives the full variable domain GAGVSQSPRYKVAKRGQDVALRCDPISGHVSLFWYQQALGQGPEFLTYFQNEAQLDKSGLPSDRFFAERPEGSVSTLKIQRTQQEDSAVYLCASTRGGQYGYTFGSGTRLTVV.